This T cell receptor (beta chain) came from a study of blood T cell repertoires in COVID-19. At the level of the study: Acute and convalescent COVID-19 samples came from the United States, Italy and Spain. The analysed material was cDNA or gDNA that came from T cells, B-cell-depleted T cells, or PBMCs.

Per the study methods: The authors estimated nucleated cell counts from reference gene primer amplification. Clones were read by immunoSEQ multiplex PCR, and TCRdb kept only the in-frame ones, dropping some. V, J and clone size are those of that table, while D and trimming were read from the DNA. The data hold 150,000 or so clones, with around 89% observed a single time. In Seattle, patients joined the study during active infection and were tracked longitudinally. The CDR3 is 14 residues long. Trimming removed 4 bases from V and 7 bases from J; junction bases left unmatched: 10. Per germline, CDR1 SGHNT and CDR2 YYREEE (reference sequence).

The TCR sequence derives from a young man with COVID-19, enrolled during active disease. Material for sequencing was peripheral blood. The chain has TRBV5-4 and TRBJ2-5, with TRBD2 matching over 7 bases. For the CDR3, the DNA is TGTGCCAGCAGCAGCATAGAATGGGGGGGGACCCAGTACTTC. It encodes CASSSIEWGGTQYF.